A selection of T cell receptor beta chains follows, all from one sample in a study of blood T cell repertoires in COVID-19. Sequencing used immunoSEQ multiplex PCR; TCRdb keeps in-frame clones, though not all of them. The sample contains about 120,000 clones, approximately 80% of which appear only once. Sequencing used peripheral blood. The source is a woman aged 45-60 years with acute or convalescent COVID-19. CDR3s include the opening cysteine and the closing phenylalanine or tryptophan. Fields, in order: CDR3 length, D gene, clone size, V gene, J gene, CDR3 protein, CDR3 DNA. A D gene is named only where the DNA matches it firmly. A row's size may be missing; if present it is once, few, many or a size class.

13,NA,few,TRBV6-4,TRBJ1-1,CASIDGPNTEAFF,TGTGCCAGCATTGATGGGCCGAACACTGAAGCTTTCTTT
14,NA,NA,TRBV5-1,TRBJ1-4,CASSLGGTNEKLFF,TGCGCCAGCAGCCTAGGGGGAACTAATGAAAAACTGTTTTTT
17,TRBD2,NA,TRBV2,TRBJ2-1,CASSRTSGGSPYNEQFF,TGTGCCAGCAGCAGGACTAGCGGGGGCTCCCCCTACAATGAGCAGTTCTTC
13,NA,NA,TRBV2,TRBJ2-1,CASTAGSYNEQFF,TGTGCCAGCACGGCAGGGTCGTACAATGAGCAGTTCTTC
15,NA,NA,TRBV5-1,TRBJ1-3,CASSDTTGPGNTIYF,TGCGCCAGCAGCGATACTACAGGGCCCGGAAACACCATATATTTT
16,NA,NA,TRBV24-1,TRBJ2-1,CATSDPGASEYNEQFF,TGTGCCACCAGTGACCCTGGGGCTTCCGAATACAATGAGCAGTTCTTC
14,NA,NA,TRBV27,TRBJ2-1,CASSLRRTVNEQFF,TGTGCCAGCAGCCTACGGAGGACTGTCAATGAGCAGTTCTTC
13,TRBD1,NA,TRBV5-1,TRBJ1-2,CASSGDSNYGYTF,TGCGCCAGCAGCGGGGACAGTAACTATGGCTACACCTTC
14,NA,few,TRBV19,TRBJ1-5,CASSMVGGNQPQHF,TGTGCCAGTAGTATGGTAGGGGGCAATCAGCCCCAGCATTTT
18,TRBD1,NA,TRBV7-2,TRBJ2-6,CASSLARGQGPGANVLTF,TGTGCCAGCAGCTTAGCGAGGGGACAGGGACCTGGGGCCAACGTCCTGACTTTC
14,NA,NA,TRBV6-6,TRBJ1-1,CASSYGDGNTEAFF,TGTGCCAGCAGTTACGGAGACGGGAACACTGAAGCTTTCTTT
12,NA,NA,TRBV29-1,TRBJ1-2,CSVEDTRGGYTF,TGCAGCGTTGAAGACACACGGGGGGGCTACACCTTC
17,TRBD2,NA,TRBV15,TRBJ2-1,CATSRDLAGSSYNEQFF,TGTGCCACCAGCAGAGACCTAGCGGGGAGCTCCTACAATGAGCAGTTCTTC
15,NA,NA,TRBV11-3,TRBJ2-2,CASSLDRTSDGELFF,TGTGCCAGCAGCTTAGACCGGACATCGGACGGGGAGCTGTTTTTT
14,TRBD2,NA,TRBV29-1,TRBJ2-1,CSVEGGRGVDEQFF,TGCAGCGTTGAAGGCGGGAGGGGAGTCGATGAGCAGTTCTTC
16,TRBD1,NA,TRBV7-2,TRBJ2-7,CASRFHAGTGPYEQYF,TGTGCCAGCAGGTTCCACGCCGGGACAGGGCCATACGAGCAGTACTTC